A selection of T cell receptor beta chains follows, all from one sample in a study of blood T cell repertoires in COVID-19. Assay: immunoSEQ multiplex PCR; the TCRdb copy retains only in-frame clones and omits some. The data contain about 55,000 clones, roughly 90% of them seen just once; the ten biggest clones take up 8.5%. The sample was peripheral blood. The source is a man aged 60 to 69 with active COVID-19. CDR3s include the opening cysteine and the closing phenylalanine or tryptophan. Each record gives: clone size, J gene, V gene, D gene, CDR3 DNA, CDR3 protein. The D gene is left open where the match is weak. Rows give clone size only sometimes, using once, few, many, or a class for an expanded clone.

clone size: .
J gene: TRBJ1-1
V gene: TRBV7-3
D gene: .
CDR3 DNA: TGTGCCAGCAGACAGGGGAACACTGAAGCTTTCTTT
CDR3 protein: CASRQGNTEAFF

clone size: .
J gene: TRBJ2-7
V gene: TRBV5-6
D gene: TRBD2
CDR3 DNA: TGTGCCAGCAGCTTCCTAGCGGGAAACTACGAGCAGTACTTC
CDR3 protein: CASSFLAGNYEQYF

clone size: .
J gene: TRBJ2-2
V gene: TRBV9
D gene: .
CDR3 DNA: TGTGCCAGCAGCGGACTCGGAGGGAGGTCCACCGGGGAGCTGTTTTTT
CDR3 protein: CASSGLGGRSTGELFF

clone size: .
J gene: TRBJ2-1
V gene: TRBV2
D gene: .
CDR3 DNA: TGTGCCAGCCTTACGGGGGACTTGGCCTACAATGAGCAGTTCTTC
CDR3 protein: CASLTGDLAYNEQFF

clone size: .
J gene: TRBJ2-7
V gene: TRBV11-3
D gene: .
CDR3 DNA: TGTGCCAGCAGCCCCGGGGTTGGCGCTTACGAGCAGTACTTC
CDR3 protein: CASSPGVGAYEQYF

clone size: .
J gene: TRBJ1-5
V gene: TRBV6-1
D gene: TRBD1
CDR3 DNA: TGTGCCAGCAGTGAAAAGCAAACAGGGGGCAGGGAGCAGCCCCAGCATTTT
CDR3 protein: CASSEKQTGGREQPQHF

clone size: .
J gene: TRBJ2-3
V gene: TRBV6-1
D gene: TRBD2
CDR3 DNA: TGTGCCAGCAGTGAAGCGATTGCGGGAGGGCTCACAGATACGCAGTATTTT
CDR3 protein: CASSEAIAGGLTDTQYF

clone size: .
J gene: TRBJ2-1
V gene: TRBV3-1/TRBV3-2
D gene: TRBD2
CDR3 DNA: TGTGCCAGCAGCCAGTCTAGGGGGGATAGCGGGAGTGAGCAGTTCTTC
CDR3 protein: CASSQSRGDSGSEQFF

clone size: .
J gene: TRBJ1-1
V gene: TRBV7-8
D gene: TRBD1
CDR3 DNA: TGTGCCAGCATCAGGGACAGGGGGCAGGGTATTAACACTGAAGCTTTCTTT
CDR3 protein: CASIRDRGQGINTEAFF

clone size: .
J gene: TRBJ2-7
V gene: TRBV4-1
D gene: .
CDR3 DNA: TGCGCCAGCAGCACGGCAGGGTTTCCCTACGAGCAGTACTTC
CDR3 protein: CASSTAGFPYEQYF

clone size: .
J gene: TRBJ1-5
V gene: TRBV10-3
D gene: .
CDR3 DNA: TGTGCCATCAGTGAGGGACTCTCGGATAGCAATCAGCCCCAGCATTTT
CDR3 protein: CAISEGLSDSNQPQHF

clone size: .
J gene: TRBJ2-3
V gene: TRBV13
D gene: .
CDR3 DNA: TGTGCCAGCAGCCCTGAGCGGGTTATGGGCACAGATACGCAGTATTTT
CDR3 protein: CASSPERVMGTDTQYF

clone size: .
J gene: TRBJ2-2
V gene: TRBV19
D gene: TRBD2
CDR3 DNA: TGTGCCAGTCAAAAAACTAGCGGGAGATACACCGGGGAGCTGTTTTTT
CDR3 protein: CASQKTSGRYTGELFF

clone size: .
J gene: TRBJ2-1
V gene: TRBV7-9
D gene: .
CDR3 DNA: TGTGCCAGCAGCTTAGCGCCAATGGGCTCGGAATCCTACAATGAGCAGTTCTTC
CDR3 protein: CASSLAPMGSESYNEQFF

clone size: .
J gene: TRBJ2-1
V gene: TRBV14
D gene: .
CDR3 DNA: TGTGCCAGCAGCCAAGATGGACAGATCTACAATGAGCAGTTCTTC
CDR3 protein: CASSQDGQIYNEQFF

clone size: .
J gene: TRBJ1-1
V gene: TRBV7-9
D gene: TRBD1
CDR3 DNA: TGTGCCAGCAGCTTAAAGCCGGGACAGTCGAACACTGAAGCTTTCTTT
CDR3 protein: CASSLKPGQSNTEAFF

clone size: once
J gene: TRBJ1-1
V gene: TRBV19
D gene: TRBD1
CDR3 DNA: TGTGCCAGTAGTCCCCGACAGGGGGTCGGAGTTCTAGATGAAGCTTTCTTT
CDR3 protein: CASSPRQGVGVLDEAFF

clone size: .
J gene: TRBJ2-1
V gene: TRBV7-2
D gene: .
CDR3 DNA: TGTGCCAGCAGCTTAGCGGGGGGGGCTTCATACAATGAGCAGTTCTTC
CDR3 protein: CASSLAGGASYNEQFF

clone size: few
J gene: TRBJ2-3
V gene: TRBV3-1/TRBV3-2
D gene: TRBD1
CDR3 DNA: TGTGCCAGCAGCCAAGATCTGACAGGGAATAGAGATACGCAGTATTTT
CDR3 protein: CASSQDLTGNRDTQYF

clone size: .
J gene: TRBJ2-5
V gene: TRBV12-5
D gene: .
CDR3 DNA: TGTGCTAGTGGCCGAGAGACCCAGTACTTC
CDR3 protein: CASGRETQYF

clone size: once
J gene: TRBJ2-7
V gene: TRBV2
D gene: .
CDR3 DNA: TGTGCCGCCGGGATTGGGTACGAGCAGTACTTC
CDR3 protein: CAAGIGYEQYF

clone size: .
J gene: TRBJ2-1
V gene: TRBV11-3
D gene: .
CDR3 DNA: TGTGCCAGCAGCTTAAATACGGGGAGCTCCTACAATGAGCAGTTCTTC
CDR3 protein: CASSLNTGSSYNEQFF

clone size: few
J gene: TRBJ2-3
V gene: TRBV29-1
D gene: TRBD2
CDR3 DNA: TGCAGCGTTGCGGGGACTAGCGGGGGGAGCACAGATACGCAGTATTTT
CDR3 protein: CSVAGTSGGSTDTQYF

clone size: .
J gene: TRBJ2-3
V gene: TRBV3-1/TRBV3-2
D gene: .
CDR3 DNA: TGTGCCAGCAGCCAAGGAACGGGACCGGGAGTTGCGCAGTATTTT
CDR3 protein: CASSQGTGPGVAQYF

clone size: .
J gene: TRBJ1-1
V gene: TRBV5-1
D gene: TRBD1
CDR3 DNA: TGCGCCAGCAGCCTATTACAGGGGGCAGAAGCTTTCTTT
CDR3 protein: CASSLLQGAEAFF

clone size: .
J gene: TRBJ1-5
V gene: TRBV9
D gene: TRBD1
CDR3 DNA: TGTGCCAGCAGCGCAACAGGGGAGAGCAATCAGCCCCAGCATTTT
CDR3 protein: CASSATGESNQPQHF

clone size: .
J gene: TRBJ2-7
V gene: TRBV5-1
D gene: .
CDR3 DNA: TGCGCCAGCAGCCCTGACACCGACGGCTACGAGCAGTACTTC
CDR3 protein: CASSPDTDGYEQYF

clone size: few
J gene: TRBJ2-7
V gene: TRBV7-3
D gene: TRBD2
CDR3 DNA: TGTGCCAGCAGCCACACCCCGACTAGCGGCTCCTACGAGCAGTACTTC
CDR3 protein: CASSHTPTSGSYEQYF

clone size: .
J gene: TRBJ1-1
V gene: TRBV13
D gene: .
CDR3 DNA: TGTGCCAGCAGCGGCCCCCCAGGGAACACTGAAGCTTTCTTT
CDR3 protein: CASSGPPGNTEAFF

clone size: .
J gene: TRBJ1-3
V gene: TRBV19
D gene: TRBD1
CDR3 DNA: TGTGCCAGTAGTATCCGGCAGGGGGCAGCTGGAAACACCATATATTTT
CDR3 protein: CASSIRQGAAGNTIYF

clone size: .
J gene: TRBJ2-5
V gene: TRBV5-1
D gene: TRBD2
CDR3 DNA: TGCGCCAGCAGCTTGGCTCTAGCGGGAGTCCAAGAGACCCAGTACTTC
CDR3 protein: CASSLALAGVQETQYF

clone size: .
J gene: TRBJ2-1
V gene: TRBV5-1
D gene: .
CDR3 DNA: TGCGCCAGCAGCGGCGGGGCCACGGCCTACAATGAGCAGTTCTTC
CDR3 protein: CASSGGATAYNEQFF

clone size: .
J gene: TRBJ2-3
V gene: TRBV12-3/TRBV12-4
D gene: .
CDR3 DNA: TGTGCCAGCAGTTTCCAGGTTACGCAGTATTTT
CDR3 protein: CASSFQVTQYF

clone size: .
J gene: TRBJ2-1
V gene: TRBV7-6
D gene: .
CDR3 DNA: TGTGCCAGCAGCTTATTGGCCGGGACTCAGAATGAGCAGTTCTTC
CDR3 protein: CASSLLAGTQNEQFF

clone size: .
J gene: TRBJ2-6
V gene: TRBV9
D gene: .
CDR3 DNA: TGTGCCAGCAGCGTCAGGGCAGACTTCTCTGGGGCCAACGTCCTGACTTTC
CDR3 protein: CASSVRADFSGANVLTF

clone size: .
J gene: TRBJ1-4
V gene: TRBV18
D gene: TRBD1
CDR3 DNA: TGTGCCAGCTCACCCTTACAGGGGGCCAATGAAAAACTGTTTTTT
CDR3 protein: CASSPLQGANEKLFF

clone size: .
J gene: TRBJ2-7
V gene: TRBV7-3
D gene: TRBD1
CDR3 DNA: TGTGCCAGCAGCACCGGGACAGGGACCTACGAGCAGTACTTC
CDR3 protein: CASSTGTGTYEQYF

clone size: .
J gene: TRBJ2-2
V gene: TRBV5-6
D gene: .
CDR3 DNA: TGTGCCAGCAGCTTGGAACGACTTCAGTCCCCGAACACCGGGGAGCTGTTTTTT
CDR3 protein: CASSLERLQSPNTGELFF

clone size: .
J gene: TRBJ2-2
V gene: TRBV18
D gene: .
CDR3 DNA: TGTGCCAGCTCACCAATAGCGGACACCGGGGAGCTGTTTTTT
CDR3 protein: CASSPIADTGELFF

clone size: .
J gene: TRBJ2-3
V gene: TRBV7-3
D gene: TRBD1
CDR3 DNA: TGTGCCAGCAGCCCCGTAACAGGGGACGGGACGCAGTATTTT
CDR3 protein: CASSPVTGDGTQYF

clone size: .
J gene: TRBJ2-1
V gene: TRBV28
D gene: TRBD2
CDR3 DNA: TGTGCCAGCAGTAGCGGGAGTAATGAGCAGTTCTTC
CDR3 protein: CASSSGSNEQFF

clone size: .
J gene: TRBJ1-5
V gene: TRBV6-5
D gene: .
CDR3 DNA: TGTGCCAGCAAGCAGGGGAATGGCAATCAGCCCCAGCATTTT
CDR3 protein: CASKQGNGNQPQHF

clone size: .
J gene: TRBJ2-1
V gene: TRBV7-3
D gene: TRBD2
CDR3 DNA: TGTGCCAGCAGCAAGGGACTAGATGAGCAGTTCTTC
CDR3 protein: CASSKGLDEQFF

clone size: .
J gene: TRBJ2-7
V gene: TRBV2
D gene: TRBD1
CDR3 DNA: TGTGCCAGCAGTATGACAGGGGGCGGGAACGAGCAGTACTTC
CDR3 protein: CASSMTGGGNEQYF

clone size: once
J gene: TRBJ2-1
V gene: TRBV6-4
D gene: TRBD1
CDR3 DNA: TGTGCCAGCAGTGACGGGACAGGGGCCTACAATGAGCAGTTCTTC
CDR3 protein: CASSDGTGAYNEQFF

clone size: .
J gene: TRBJ2-7
V gene: TRBV14
D gene: TRBD2
CDR3 DNA: TGTGCCAGCAGCCTAACCGGGACTAGCGGGAGCAACGAGCAGTACTTC
CDR3 protein: CASSLTGTSGSNEQYF

clone size: once
J gene: TRBJ2-7
V gene: TRBV19
D gene: .
CDR3 DNA: TGTGCCAGTAGTATAGTTGGCCAGGCCCCCTACGAGCAGTACTTC
CDR3 protein: CASSIVGQAPYEQYF

clone size: .
J gene: TRBJ1-3
V gene: TRBV19
D gene: TRBD1
CDR3 DNA: TGTGCCAGTAGTCCCCGGACAGGTCGCTCTGGAAACACCATATATTTT
CDR3 protein: CASSPRTGRSGNTIYF

clone size: .
J gene: TRBJ1-2
V gene: TRBV6-5
D gene: .
CDR3 DNA: TGTGCCAGCAGTTACTCGCAGACACTCTATGGCTACACCTTC
CDR3 protein: CASSYSQTLYGYTF

clone size: .
J gene: TRBJ1-1
V gene: TRBV7-3
D gene: .
CDR3 DNA: TGTGCCAGCAGCGCGGCAGGGGAGACTGAAGCTTTCTTT
CDR3 protein: CASSAAGETEAFF

clone size: .
J gene: TRBJ1-3
V gene: TRBV6-5
D gene: .
CDR3 DNA: TGTGCCAGCAGTTACGCGACACCATCTGGAAACACCATATATTTT
CDR3 protein: CASSYATPSGNTIYF

clone size: .
J gene: TRBJ1-5
V gene: TRBV5-5
D gene: TRBD1
CDR3 DNA: TGTGCCAGCAGCCTGGGACAGAAAAAGGGGGGGTATAGCAATCAGCCCCAGCATTTT
CDR3 protein: CASSLGQKKGGYSNQPQHF

clone size: .
J gene: TRBJ1-2
V gene: TRBV6-1
D gene: .
CDR3 DNA: TGTGCCAGCAGTGAAGAGACAGCCGCCGGTGGCTACACCTTC
CDR3 protein: CASSEETAAGGYTF

clone size: .
J gene: TRBJ2-1
V gene: TRBV2
D gene: .
CDR3 DNA: TGTGCCAGCAGTGATTTCAGAAGATCCTACAATGAGCAGTTCTTC
CDR3 protein: CASSDFRRSYNEQFF